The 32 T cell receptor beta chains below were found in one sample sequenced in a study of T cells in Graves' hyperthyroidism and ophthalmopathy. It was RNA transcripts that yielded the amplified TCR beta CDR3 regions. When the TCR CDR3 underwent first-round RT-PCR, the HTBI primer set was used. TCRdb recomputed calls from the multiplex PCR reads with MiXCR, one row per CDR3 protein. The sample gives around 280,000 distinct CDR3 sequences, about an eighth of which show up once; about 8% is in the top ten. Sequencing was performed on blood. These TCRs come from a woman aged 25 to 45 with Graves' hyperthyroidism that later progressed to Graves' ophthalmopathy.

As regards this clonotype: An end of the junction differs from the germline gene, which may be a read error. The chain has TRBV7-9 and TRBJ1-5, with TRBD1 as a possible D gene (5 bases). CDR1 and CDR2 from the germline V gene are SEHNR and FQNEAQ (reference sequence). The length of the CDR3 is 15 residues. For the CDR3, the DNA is TGTGCCAGCAGCCTAGCTGGTCTAGGGGATCAGCCCCAGCATTTT. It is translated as CASSLAGLGDQPQHF.

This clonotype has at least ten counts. CDR3 sequence: CAWGAVYGYTF. The CDR3 DNA sequence: TGTGCCTGGGGGGCAGTCTATGGCTACACCTTC. V gene TRBV30 combines with J gene TRBJ1-2; D is perhaps TRBD1 (5 bases). Germline V gives CDR1 GTSNPN, CDR2 SVGIG (reference sequence). The CDR3 consists of 11 residues. V was shortened by 5 bases and J by 4 bases, with 8 bases between the two germline ends.

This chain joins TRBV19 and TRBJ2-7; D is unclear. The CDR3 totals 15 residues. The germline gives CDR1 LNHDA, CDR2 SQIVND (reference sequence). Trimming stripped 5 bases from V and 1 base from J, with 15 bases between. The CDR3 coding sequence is TGTGCCAGTAGTGCGGCCGCTGGTTGGTCCTACGAGCAGTACTTC. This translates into CASSAAAGWSYEQYF.

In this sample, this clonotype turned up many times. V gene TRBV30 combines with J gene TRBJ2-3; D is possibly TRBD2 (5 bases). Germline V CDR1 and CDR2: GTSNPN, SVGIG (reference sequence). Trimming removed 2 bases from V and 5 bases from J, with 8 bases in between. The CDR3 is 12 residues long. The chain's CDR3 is CAWSRTEDTQYF. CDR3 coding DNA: TGTGCCTGGAGTAGGACTGAAGATACGCAGTATTTT.

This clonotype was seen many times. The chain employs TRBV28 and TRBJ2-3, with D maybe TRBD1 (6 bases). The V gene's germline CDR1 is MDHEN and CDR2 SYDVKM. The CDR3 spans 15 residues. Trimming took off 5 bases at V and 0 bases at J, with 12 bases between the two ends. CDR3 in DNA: TGTGCCAGCAGTACAGGGACGGTTAGCACAGATACGCAGTATTTT. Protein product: CASSTGTVSTDTQYF.

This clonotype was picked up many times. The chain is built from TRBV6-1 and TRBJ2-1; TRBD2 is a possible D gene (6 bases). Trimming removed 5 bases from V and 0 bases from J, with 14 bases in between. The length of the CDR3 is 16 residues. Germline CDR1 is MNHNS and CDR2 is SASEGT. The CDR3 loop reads CASSYSGPDSYNEQFF. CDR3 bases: TGTGCCAGCAGTTATAGCGGACCAGACTCCTACAATGAGCAGTTCTTC.

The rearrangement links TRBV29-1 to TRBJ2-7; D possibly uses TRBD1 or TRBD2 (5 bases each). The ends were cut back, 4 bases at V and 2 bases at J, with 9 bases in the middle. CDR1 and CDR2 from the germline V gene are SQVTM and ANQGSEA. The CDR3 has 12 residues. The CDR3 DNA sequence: TGCAGCGTTGGAGGGGTCACCTACGAGCAGTACTTC. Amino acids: CSVGGVTYEQYF.

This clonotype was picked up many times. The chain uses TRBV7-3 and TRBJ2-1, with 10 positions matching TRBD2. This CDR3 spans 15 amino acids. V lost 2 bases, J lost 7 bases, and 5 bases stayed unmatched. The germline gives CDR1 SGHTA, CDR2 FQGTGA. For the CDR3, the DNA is TGTGCCAGCAGCTTATCAGCGGGAGGGCCGAATGAGCAGTTCTTC. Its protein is CASSLSAGGPNEQFF.

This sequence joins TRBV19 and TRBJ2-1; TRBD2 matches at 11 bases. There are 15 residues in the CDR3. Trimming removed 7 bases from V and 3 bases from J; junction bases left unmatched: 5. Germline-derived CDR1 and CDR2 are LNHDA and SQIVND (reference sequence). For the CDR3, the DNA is TGTGCCAGTACTCTTGGGACTAGCGGCTACAATGAGCAGTTCTTC. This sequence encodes CASTLGTSGYNEQFF.

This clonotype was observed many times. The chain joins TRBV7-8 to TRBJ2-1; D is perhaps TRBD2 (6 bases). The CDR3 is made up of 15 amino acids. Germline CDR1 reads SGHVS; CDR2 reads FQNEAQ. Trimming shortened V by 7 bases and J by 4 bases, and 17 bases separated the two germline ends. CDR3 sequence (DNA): TGTGCCAGCACCCTGAGGGACTTTCGTTACAATGAGCAGTTCTTC. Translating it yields CASTLRDFRYNEQFF.

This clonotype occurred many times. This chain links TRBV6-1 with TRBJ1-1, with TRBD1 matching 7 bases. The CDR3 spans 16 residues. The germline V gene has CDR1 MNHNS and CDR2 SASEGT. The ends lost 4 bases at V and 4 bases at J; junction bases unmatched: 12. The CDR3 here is CASSAGGGPFATEAFF. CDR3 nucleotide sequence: TGTGCCAGCAGTGCAGGGGGGGGGCCGTTCGCCACTGAAGCTTTCTTT.

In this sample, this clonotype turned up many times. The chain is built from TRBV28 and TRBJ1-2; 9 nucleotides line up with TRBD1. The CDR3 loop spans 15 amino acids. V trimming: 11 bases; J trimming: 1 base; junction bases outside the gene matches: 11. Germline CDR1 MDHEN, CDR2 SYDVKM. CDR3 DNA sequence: TGTGCCGGAGGGGGCGGGACAGGGTTTAACTATGGCTACACCTTC. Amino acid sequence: CAGGGGTGFNYGYTF.

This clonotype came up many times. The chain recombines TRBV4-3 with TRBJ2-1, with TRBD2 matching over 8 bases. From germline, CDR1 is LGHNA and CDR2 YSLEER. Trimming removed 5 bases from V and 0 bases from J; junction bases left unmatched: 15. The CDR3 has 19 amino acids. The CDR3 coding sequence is TGCGCCAGCAGCATTACTAGTGCTAGCGGGTTCGCCTCCTACAATGAGCAGTTCTTC. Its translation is CASSITSASGFASYNEQFF.

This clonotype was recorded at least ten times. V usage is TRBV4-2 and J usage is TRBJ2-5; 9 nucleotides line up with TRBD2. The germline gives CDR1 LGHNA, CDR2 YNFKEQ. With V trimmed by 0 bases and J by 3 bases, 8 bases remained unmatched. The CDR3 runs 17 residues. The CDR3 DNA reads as TGTGCCAGCAGCCAAGATCCCGCTAGCGGGGTCGAAGAGACCCAGTACTTC. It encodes CASSQDPASGVEETQYF.

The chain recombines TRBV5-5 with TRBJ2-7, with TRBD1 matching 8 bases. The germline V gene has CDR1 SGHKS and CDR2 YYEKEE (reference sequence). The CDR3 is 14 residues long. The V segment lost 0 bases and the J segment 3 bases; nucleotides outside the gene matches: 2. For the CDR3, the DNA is TGTGCCAGCAGCTTGGAGGACAGGGACTACGAGCAGTACTTC. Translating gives CASSLEDRDYEQYF.

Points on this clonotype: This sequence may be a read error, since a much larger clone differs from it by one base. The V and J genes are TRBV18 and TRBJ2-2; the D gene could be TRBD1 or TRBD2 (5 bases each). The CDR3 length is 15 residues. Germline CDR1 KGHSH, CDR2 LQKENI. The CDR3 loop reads CASSPPVRRAGELVF. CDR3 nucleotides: TGTGCCAGCTCACCACCGGTGCGCAGGGCCGGGGAGCTGGTTTTT.

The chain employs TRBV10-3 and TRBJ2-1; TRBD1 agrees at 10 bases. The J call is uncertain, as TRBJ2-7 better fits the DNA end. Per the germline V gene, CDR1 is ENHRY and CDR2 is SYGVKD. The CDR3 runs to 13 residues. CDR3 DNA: TGTGCCATCCGGGACAGGGGATACAATGAGCAGTACTTC. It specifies CAIRDRGYNEQYF.

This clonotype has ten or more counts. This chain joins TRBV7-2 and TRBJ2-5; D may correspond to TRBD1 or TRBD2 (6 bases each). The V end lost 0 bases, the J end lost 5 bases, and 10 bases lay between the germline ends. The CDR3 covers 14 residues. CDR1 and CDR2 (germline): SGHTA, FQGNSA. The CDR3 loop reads CASSLAGGWETQYF. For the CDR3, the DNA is TGTGCCAGCAGCTTAGCGGGGGGCTGGGAGACCCAGTACTTC.

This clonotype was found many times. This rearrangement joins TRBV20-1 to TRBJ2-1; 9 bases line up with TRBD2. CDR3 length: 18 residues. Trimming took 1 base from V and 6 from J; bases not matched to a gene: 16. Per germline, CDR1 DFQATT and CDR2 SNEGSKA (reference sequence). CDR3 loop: CSARGPGLGREGGNEQFF. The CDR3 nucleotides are TGCAGTGCTAGAGGCCCGGGTCTGGGGCGGGAGGGAGGCAATGAGCAGTTCTTC.

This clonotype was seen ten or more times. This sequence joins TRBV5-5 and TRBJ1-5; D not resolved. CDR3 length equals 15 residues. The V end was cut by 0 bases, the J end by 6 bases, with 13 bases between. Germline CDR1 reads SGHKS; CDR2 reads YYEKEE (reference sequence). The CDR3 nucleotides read TGTGCCAGCAGCTTGGGTTTCCCGGGCGGTCAGCCCCAGCATTTT. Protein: CASSLGFPGGQPQHF.

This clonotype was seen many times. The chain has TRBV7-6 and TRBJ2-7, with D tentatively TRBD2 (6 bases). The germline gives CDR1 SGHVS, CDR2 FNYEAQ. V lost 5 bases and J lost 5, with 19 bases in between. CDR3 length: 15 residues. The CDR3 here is CASSPQLAINDEQYF. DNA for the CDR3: TGTGCCAGCAGCCCCCAGCTAGCGATCAACGACGAGCAGTACTTC. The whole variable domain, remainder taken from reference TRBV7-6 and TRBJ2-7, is GAGVSQSPRYKVTKRGQDVALRCDPISGHVSLYWYRQALGQGPEFLTYFNYEAQQDKSGLPNDRFSAERPEGSISTLTIQRTEQRDSAMYRCASSPQLAINDEQYFGPGTRLTVT.

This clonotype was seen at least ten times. The DNA for the CDR3 is TGTGCCAGCAGCTTCGGACAGGCCTACGAGCAGTACTTC. Its protein product is CASSFGQAYEQYF. The chain joins TRBV5-6 to TRBJ2-7; 7 positions agree with TRBD1. The germline CDR1 and CDR2 sequences are SGHDT and YYEEEE. CDR3 length: 13 amino acids. The ends lost 2 bases at V and 2 bases at J; junction bases unmatched: 1.

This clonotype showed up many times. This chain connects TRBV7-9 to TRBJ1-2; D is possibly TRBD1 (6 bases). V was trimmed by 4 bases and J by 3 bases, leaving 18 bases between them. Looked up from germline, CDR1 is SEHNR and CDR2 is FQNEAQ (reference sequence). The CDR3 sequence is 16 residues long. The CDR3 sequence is CASSSPSQGVHYGYTF. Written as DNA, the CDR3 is TGTGCCAGCAGCTCACCCTCACAGGGAGTTCACTATGGCTACACCTTC.

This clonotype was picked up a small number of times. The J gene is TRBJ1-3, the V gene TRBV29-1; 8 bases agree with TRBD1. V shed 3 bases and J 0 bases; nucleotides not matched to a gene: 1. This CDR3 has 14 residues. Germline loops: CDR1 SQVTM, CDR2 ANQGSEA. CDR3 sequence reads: CSVDDRGSGNTIYF. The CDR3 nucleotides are TGCAGCGTTGACGACAGGGGCTCTGGAAACACCATATATTTT.

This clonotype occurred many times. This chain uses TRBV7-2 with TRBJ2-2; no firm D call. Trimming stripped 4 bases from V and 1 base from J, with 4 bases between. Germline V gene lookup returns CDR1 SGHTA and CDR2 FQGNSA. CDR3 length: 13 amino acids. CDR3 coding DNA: TGTGCCAGCAGCTCCAAGAACACCGGGGAGCTGTTTTTT. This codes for CASSSKNTGELFF.

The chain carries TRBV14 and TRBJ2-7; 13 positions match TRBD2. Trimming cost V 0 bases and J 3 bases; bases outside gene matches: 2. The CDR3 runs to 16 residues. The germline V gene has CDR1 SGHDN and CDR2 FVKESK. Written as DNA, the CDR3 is TGTGCCAGCAGCCAAGAAGGACTAGCGGGAGTCTACGAGCAGTACTTC. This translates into CASSQEGLAGVYEQYF.

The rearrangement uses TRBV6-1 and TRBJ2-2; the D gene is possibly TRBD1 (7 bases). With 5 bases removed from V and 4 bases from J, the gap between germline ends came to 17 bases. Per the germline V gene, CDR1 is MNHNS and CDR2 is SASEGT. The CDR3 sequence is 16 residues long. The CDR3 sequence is CASSRQGGSSTGELFF. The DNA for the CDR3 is TGTGCCAGCAGTCGACAGGGAGGCTCTAGCACCGGGGAGCTGTTTTTT.

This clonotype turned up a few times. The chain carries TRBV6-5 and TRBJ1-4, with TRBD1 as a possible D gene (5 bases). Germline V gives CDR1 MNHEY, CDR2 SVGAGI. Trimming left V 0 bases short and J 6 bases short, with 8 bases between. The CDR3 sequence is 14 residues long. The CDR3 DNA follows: TGTGCCAGCAGTTACTCACGGGGGTATGAAAAACTGTTTTTT. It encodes CASSYSRGYEKLFF.

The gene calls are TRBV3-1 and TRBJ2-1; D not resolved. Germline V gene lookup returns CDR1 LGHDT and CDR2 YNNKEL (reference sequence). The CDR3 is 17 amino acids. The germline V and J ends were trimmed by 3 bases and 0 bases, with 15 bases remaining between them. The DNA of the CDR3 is TGTGCCAGCAGCCAGAATCGTCGGCTTTCCTCCTACAATGAGCAGTTCTTC. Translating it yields CASSQNRRLSSYNEQFF.

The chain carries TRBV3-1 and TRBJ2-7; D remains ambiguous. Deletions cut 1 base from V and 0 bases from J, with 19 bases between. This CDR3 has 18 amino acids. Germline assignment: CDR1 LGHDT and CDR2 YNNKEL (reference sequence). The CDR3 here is CASSQGVESASSSYEQYF. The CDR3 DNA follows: TGTGCCAGCAGCCAAGGGGTAGAGTCAGCCTCGAGCTCCTACGAGCAGTACTTC.

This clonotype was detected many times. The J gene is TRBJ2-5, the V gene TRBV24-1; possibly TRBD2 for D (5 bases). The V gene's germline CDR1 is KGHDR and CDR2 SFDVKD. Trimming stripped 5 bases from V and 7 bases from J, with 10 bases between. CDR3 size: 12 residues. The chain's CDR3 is CATSGPGRTQYF. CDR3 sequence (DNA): TGTGCCACCAGTGGGCCGGGGAGGACCCAGTACTTC.

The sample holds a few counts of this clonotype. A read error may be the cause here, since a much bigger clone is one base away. The CDR3 bases are TGTACCAGCAGCACTGGACAGGGGTACAGCACAGATACGCAGTATTTT. It encodes CTSSTGQGYSTDTQYF. V usage is TRBV28 and J usage is TRBJ2-3; 9 positions agree with TRBD1. Per germline, CDR1 MDHEN and CDR2 SYDVKM. This CDR3 is 16 amino acids long.